This T cell receptor beta chain was sequenced for a study of yellow fever vaccine responses in identical twins. Overall study findings and caveats: Twins' vaccine T cell response reportedly seemed partly convergent, partly personalized.

From the RT-PCR reads, TCRdb called clonotypes with MiXCR, one entry per CDR3 protein. This sample carries some 35,000 distinct CDR3 sequences, 60% of them seen once, and the ten largest clones take 4.5%. Details on this clonotype: Its antigen is not known.

Trimming pared 5 bases from V and 6 bases from J, leaving 15 bases between. This CDR3 has 13 amino acids. CDR1 SQVTM and CDR2 ANQGSEA come from the germline V gene. Sequencing used T cells from blood (PBMCs), unsorted or a sorted subset (not recorded which), obtained before or after yellow fever vaccination (not recorded which). V usage is TRBV29-1 and J usage is TRBJ2-3; tentatively, D is TRBD2 (5 bases). This clonotype was obtained from a woman aged 18-29 years who received the yellow fever vaccine. CDR3 DNA sequence: TGCAGCGTTCGGAGTCGGGGTACGGATACGCAGTATTTT. This encodes CSVRSRGTDTQYF.